What follows describes a single TCR beta chain. This sample is drawn from a study of blood T cell repertoires in COVID-19. CDR3 length: 14 residues. Germline loops: CDR1 MRHNA, CDR2 SNTAGT. Trimming left V 1 base short and J 3 bases short, with 6 bases between. Clones were read by immunoSEQ multiplex PCR, and TCRdb kept only the in-frame ones, dropping some. The table includes 290,000 or so clones, 90% detected once. This chain links TRBV6-4 with TRBJ2-2; no clear D. The source material was PBMCs or T cells enriched from blood (not recorded which). The origin of this receptor is a woman aged 18-29 years with acute COVID-19. The CDR3 nucleotides read TGTGCCAGCAGTGACTTTCTCGACACCGGGGAGCTGTTTTTT. It yields the protein CASSDFLDTGELFF.